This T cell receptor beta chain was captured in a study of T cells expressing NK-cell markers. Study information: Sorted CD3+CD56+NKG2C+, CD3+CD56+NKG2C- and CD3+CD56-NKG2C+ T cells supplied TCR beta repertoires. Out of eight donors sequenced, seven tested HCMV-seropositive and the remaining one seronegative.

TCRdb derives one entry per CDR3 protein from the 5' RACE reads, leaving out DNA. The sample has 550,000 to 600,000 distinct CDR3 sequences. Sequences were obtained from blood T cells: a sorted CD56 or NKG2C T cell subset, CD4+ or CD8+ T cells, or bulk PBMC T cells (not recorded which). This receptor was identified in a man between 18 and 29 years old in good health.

The CDR3 protein is CASTLLAGTSGYEQYF. The rearrangement uses TRBV12-3 or TRBV12-4 and TRBJ2-7; TCRdb picks TRBD2, but there is no DNA to check that call. The length of the CDR3 is 16 residues.